The rows below give T cell receptor beta chains drawn from one sample of a study of Graves' ophthalmopathy and Graves' hyperthyroidism. TCRdb re-called the multiplex PCR reads with MiXCR, one entry per CDR3 protein. Of some 150,000 distinct CDR3 sequences listed, around 39% are singletons. Sequencing was done on a sample of peripheral blood. Receptor source: a man under 40 with Graves' ophthalmopathy. The CDR3 runs from the conserved cysteine through the conserved F or W. A D gene is named only where the DNA matches it firmly. The size of a clone is reported for some rows only, either as once, few or many, or as a class for expanded clones.

len: 13
j_gene: TRBJ2-7
d_gene: TRBD1
v_gene: TRBV19
abundance: many
CDR3nt: TGTGCCAGTAGAACAGGGGGCAGGGACGAGCAGTACTTC
CDR3aa: CASRTGGRDEQYF

len: 14
j_gene: TRBJ1-3
d_gene: TRBD1
v_gene: TRBV13
abundance: few
CDR3nt: TGTGCCAGCAGGCGGACAGGATCTGGAAACACCATATATTTT
CDR3aa: CASRRTGSGNTIYF

len: 14
j_gene: TRBJ2-5
d_gene: TRBD2
v_gene: TRBV12-3/TRBV12-4
abundance: many
CDR3nt: TGTGCCAGCAGCCTGGGACTAGCGGGAGAGACCCAGTACTTC
CDR3aa: CASSLGLAGETQYF

len: 17
j_gene: TRBJ1-5
d_gene: NA
v_gene: TRBV6-2/TRBV6-3
abundance: NA
CDR3nt: TGTGCCAGCAGTCCTCTTGCGGCAGGGGTGAGCAATCAGCCCCAGCATTTT
CDR3aa: CASSPLAAGVSNQPQHF

len: 15
j_gene: TRBJ1-1
d_gene: TRBD1
v_gene: TRBV2
abundance: NA
CDR3nt: TGTGCCAGCAGCCAAGGACAGGGGAAATTCACTGAAGCTTTCTTT
CDR3aa: CASSQGQGKFTEAFF

len: 17
j_gene: TRBJ1-3
d_gene: NA
v_gene: TRBV12-3/TRBV12-4
abundance: many
CDR3nt: TGTGCCAGCAGCCAAACGGGCGCCCTCCTCTCTGGAAACACCATATATTTT
CDR3aa: CASSQTGALLSGNTIYF

len: 16
j_gene: TRBJ2-7
d_gene: TRBD2
v_gene: TRBV11-2
abundance: few
CDR3nt: TGTGCCAGCAGCTTAGTTTTCGCGGGGGACCACTACGAGCAGTACTTC
CDR3aa: CASSLVFAGDHYEQYF

len: 15
j_gene: TRBJ2-5
d_gene: NA
v_gene: TRBV20-1
abundance: many
CDR3nt: TGCAGTGCTAGAGATCTCGAGGGGCACCAAGAGACCCAGTACTTC
CDR3aa: CSARDLEGHQETQYF

len: 17
j_gene: TRBJ2-5
d_gene: NA
v_gene: TRBV6-1
abundance: many
CDR3nt: TGTGCCAGCAGTGAGGCGGAGGAAGGAGGACCGACCGTCCCCCAGTACTTC
CDR3aa: CASSEAEEGGPTVPQYF

len: 13
j_gene: TRBJ2-7
d_gene: NA
v_gene: TRBV4-1
abundance: many
CDR3nt: TGCGCCAGCAGCCAAGAGTTGTTGGACATTAGAGACTTC
CDR3aa: CASSQELLDIRDF

len: 11
j_gene: TRBJ1-2
d_gene: NA
v_gene: TRBV30
abundance: many
CDR3nt: TGTGCCTGGAGTGTAGAGGATGGCTACACCTTC
CDR3aa: CAWSVEDGYTF

len: 12
j_gene: TRBJ2-7
d_gene: NA
v_gene: TRBV11-2
abundance: many
CDR3nt: TGTGCCAGCAGCCGCGCCCACTACGAGCAGTACTTC
CDR3aa: CASSRAHYEQYF

len: 15
j_gene: TRBJ2-7
d_gene: TRBD2
v_gene: TRBV6-2/TRBV6-3
abundance: NA
CDR3nt: TGTGCCAGCACTGGGGCGGCAGCGGGGATCTACGAGCAGTACTTC
CDR3aa: CASTGAAAGIYEQYF

len: 15
j_gene: TRBJ2-5
d_gene: TRBD1
v_gene: TRBV6-1
abundance: NA
CDR3nt: TGTGCCAGCAGTGAATCGGGGGACAGGGCGGAGACCCAGTACTTC
CDR3aa: CASSESGDRAETQYF

len: 12
j_gene: TRBJ1-1
d_gene: NA
v_gene: TRBV12-3/TRBV12-4
abundance: many
CDR3nt: TGTGCCAGCAGTTTATCTGCTGCTGAAGCTTTCTTT
CDR3aa: CASSLSAAEAFF

len: 16
j_gene: TRBJ2-5
d_gene: TRBD1
v_gene: TRBV6-5
abundance: NA
CDR3nt: TGTGCCAGCAGTCTCTCGACAGGGGTCGGCGAGGAGACCCAGTACTTC
CDR3aa: CASSLSTGVGEETQYF

len: 15
j_gene: TRBJ2-6
d_gene: NA
v_gene: TRBV6-2/TRBV6-3
abundance: many
CDR3nt: TGTGCCAGCAGTTATTCGGGCGGTGGGGCCAACGTCCTGACTTTC
CDR3aa: CASSYSGGGANVLTF